These T cell receptor beta chains were read from a single sample in a study of blood T cell repertoires in COVID-19. The repertoire was sequenced with immunoSEQ multiplex PCR; TCRdb's copy has only in-frame clones and lacks some. The profile covers roughly 200,000 clones, with around 84% appearing a single time and less than 3.5% taken by the ten largest. The specimen was peripheral blood. These receptors were taken from a man aged 40-49 years with active or convalescent COVID-19. Each CDR3 is given with its conserved first and last residue. Fields, in order: clone size, V gene, D gene, J gene, CDR3 protein, CDR3 DNA. The D gene is left open where the match is weak. Clone size is not always given. Where it is, it says once, few, many or a class for expanded clones.

-	TRBV3-1/TRBV3-2	-	TRBJ1-5	CASSQERGRNQPQHF	TGTGCCAGCAGCCAAGAAAGAGGGCGCAATCAGCCCCAGCATTTT
-	TRBV5-8	TRBD2	TRBJ2-3	CASSLGVRGNTDTQYF	TGTGCCAGCAGCTTGGGGGTGCGGGGGAACACAGATACGCAGTATTTT
-	TRBV20-1	-	TRBJ1-3	CSASRAGHGNTIYF	TGCAGTGCTAGTAGGGCAGGGCACGGAAACACCATATATTTT
-	TRBV5-1	-	TRBJ2-3	CASSPRDTYLGTDTQYF	TGCGCCAGCAGCCCCCGGGACACCTATTTAGGCACAGATACGCAGTATTTT
-	TRBV5-5	-	TRBJ2-7	CASSKFTGFSYEQYF	TGTGCCAGCAGCAAGTTTACAGGTTTCTCCTACGAGCAGTACTTC
once	TRBV5-1	-	TRBJ2-1	CASGALSYNEQFF	TGCGCCAGCGGAGCGCTCTCCTACAATGAGCAGTTCTTC
-	TRBV7-8	TRBD2	TRBJ2-1	CASSLLAAYNEQFF	TGTGCCAGCAGCTTGCTAGCGGCCTACAATGAGCAGTTCTTC
-	TRBV6-4	-	TRBJ1-2	CASSDSNRQPYGYTF	TGTGCCAGCAGTGACTCTAACCGACAGCCCTATGGCTACACCTTC
once	TRBV27	TRBD1	TRBJ1-2	CASSQNQGGGGYTF	TGTGCCAGCAGTCAAAATCAGGGGGGCGGAGGCTACACCTTC
-	TRBV7-9	TRBD2	TRBJ2-7	CASSSGLAGYEQYF	TGTGCCAGCAGCTCGGGACTAGCGGGTTACGAGCAGTACTTC
-	TRBV7-3	-	TRBJ2-1	CASSLIAGQLNEQFF	TGTGCCAGCAGCTTAATCGCGGGACAGCTCAATGAGCAGTTCTTC
-	TRBV28	-	TRBJ2-7	CASSFSGVYEQYF	TGTGCCAGCAGTTTTAGCGGAGTTTACGAGCAGTACTTC
once	TRBV2	-	TRBJ2-5	CASSEGVQETQYF	TGTGCCAGCAGTGAAGGAGTACAAGAGACCCAGTACTTC
-	TRBV7-9	TRBD1	TRBJ2-7	CASSLEGGNEQYF	TGTGCCAGCAGCTTAGAAGGGGGCAACGAGCAGTACTTC
-	TRBV2	TRBD2	TRBJ2-3	CASRTSGGADTQYF	TGTGCCAGCAGGACTAGCGGGGGGGCTGATACGCAGTATTTT
-	TRBV18	-	TRBJ2-7	CASSPSTGLSYEQYF	TGTGCCAGCTCACCAAGTACAGGACTATCCTACGAGCAGTACTTC
-	TRBV5-1	-	TRBJ1-3	CASTRGPNSGNTIYF	TGCGCCAGCACACGAGGGCCGAACTCTGGAAACACCATATATTTT
-	TRBV7-9	TRBD1	TRBJ1-2	CAADKGQGAKGYTF	TGTGCTGCAGACAAGGGACAGGGGGCGAAAGGCTACACCTTC
-	TRBV19	-	TRBJ1-2	CASSTTGANYGYTF	TGTGCCAGTAGTACAACAGGTGCTAACTATGGCTACACCTTC
-	TRBV15	-	TRBJ2-7	CATRPPGGLEQYF	TGTGCCACCAGGCCACCCGGGGGGCTCGAGCAGTACTTC
-	TRBV15	-	TRBJ1-3	CATSSETQGRGNTIYF	TGTGCCACCAGCAGCGAGACCCAGGGTCGTGGAAACACCATATATTTT
-	TRBV5-4	-	TRBJ1-2	CASSLAPVESNYGYTF	TGTGCCAGCAGCTTGGCCCCAGTCGAAAGTAACTATGGCTACACCTTC
-	TRBV7-2	TRBD2	TRBJ2-2	CASSLRLAGTGELFF	TGTGCCAGCAGCTTAAGACTAGCAGGGACCGGGGAGCTGTTTTTT
-	TRBV7-9	TRBD1	TRBJ1-2	CASSLRTGDNYGYTF	TGTGCCAGCAGCTTAAGGACAGGGGATAACTATGGCTACACCTTC
-	TRBV5-6	-	TRBJ2-7	CASSEVGYEQYF	TGTGCCAGCAGCGAGGTGGGCTACGAGCAGTACTTC
-	TRBV4-2	-	TRBJ1-1	CASSHLQGSGSNTEAFF	TGTGCCAGCAGCCATCTCCAGGGAAGTGGTTCGAACACTGAAGCTTTCTTT
-	TRBV15	-	TRBJ2-4	CATSREGGPSERYF	TGTGCCACCAGCAGAGAGGGGGGGCCTAGTGAGAGGTACTTC
-	TRBV6-4	-	TRBJ2-7	CASSFQTRPIRRRNDYEQYF	TGTGCCAGCAGTTTCCAGACTAGACCGATTAGGAGACGGAACGATTACGAGCAGTACTTC
-	TRBV9	TRBD2	TRBJ2-5	CASSVAAGNSAETQYF	TGTGCCAGCAGCGTAGCAGCGGGGAATTCGGCGGAGACCCAGTACTTC